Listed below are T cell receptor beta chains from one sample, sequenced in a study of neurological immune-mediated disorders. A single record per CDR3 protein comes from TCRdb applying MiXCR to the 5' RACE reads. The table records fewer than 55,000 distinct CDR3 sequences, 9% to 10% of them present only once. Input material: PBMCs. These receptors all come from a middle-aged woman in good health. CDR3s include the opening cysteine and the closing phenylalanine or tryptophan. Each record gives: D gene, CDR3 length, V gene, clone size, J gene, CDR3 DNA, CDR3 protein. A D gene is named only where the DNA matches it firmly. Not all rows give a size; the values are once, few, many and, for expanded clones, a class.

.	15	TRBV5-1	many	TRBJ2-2	TGCGCCAGCAGCTTGGACCTTAGGGCCGCCGGGGAGCTGTTTTTT	CASSLDLRAAGELFF
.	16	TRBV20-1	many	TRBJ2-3	TGCAGTGCTAGAGATTTTTGGGGGGGCTCTGGAGATACGCAGTATTTT	CSARDFWGGSGDTQYF
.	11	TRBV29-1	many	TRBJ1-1	TGCAGCGTTGGGTGGGGCACTGAAGCTTTCTTT	CSVGWGTEAFF
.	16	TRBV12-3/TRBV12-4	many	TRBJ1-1	TGTGCCAGCACCGACAGTGGATCGGGTTATTTCACTGAAGCTTTCTTT	CASTDSGSGYFTEAFF
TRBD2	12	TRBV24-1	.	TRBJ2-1	TGTGCCTCTGGGACTAGTTCGGATGAGCAGTTCTTC	CASGTSSDEQFF
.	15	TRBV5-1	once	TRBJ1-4	TGTGCCAGTAGCTCCACCGGGACCACTGGTGAAAAACTGTTTTTT	CASSSTGTTGEKLFF
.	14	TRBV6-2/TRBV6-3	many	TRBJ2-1	TGTGCCAGCAGTTACTATCCCCTAGCACATGAGCAGTTCTTC	CASSYYPLAHEQFF
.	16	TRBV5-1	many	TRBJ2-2	TGCGCCAGCAGCTTGAGTTTCGCAGGATCCACCGGGGAGCTGTTTTTT	CASSLSFAGSTGELFF
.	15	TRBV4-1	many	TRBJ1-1	TGCGCCAGCAGCCAAGACCCGGGTCGGTTCACTGAAGCTTTCTTT	CASSQDPGRFTEAFF
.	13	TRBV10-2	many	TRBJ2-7	TGCGCCAGCAGTGACGACGGATACTGGGAGCAGTACTTC	CASSDDGYWEQYF
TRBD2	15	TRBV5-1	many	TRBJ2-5	TGCGCCAGCAGCTCGGCCGGGACTAGCGACGAGACCCAGTACTTC	CASSSAGTSDETQYF
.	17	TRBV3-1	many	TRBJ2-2	TGTGCCAGCAGCCAAAGGGGCCTGAGGCGTGGCACCGGGGAGCTGTTTTTT	CASSQRGLRRGTGELFF
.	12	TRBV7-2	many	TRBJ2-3	TGTGCCAGCAGCCGGCCGGGAGATACGCAGTATTTT	CASSRPGDTQYF